The entry that follows covers one T cell receptor beta chain sequence. Its target is unknown. 13 Jbeta primers and 60 Vbeta primers were used for the PCR. The table came from immunoSEQ multiplex PCR; TCRdb's copy has only in-frame clones and leaves some out. This sample has approximately 50,000 clones, with around 50% found just once. This sample was taken from a study of cytomegalovirus exposure and HLA in healthy donors. Study results and limitations: One variant, a missense change in DCLRE1C, was linked in a later analysis to TCR beta V- and J-gene trimming. Sequencing probably produced one cluster of sequence variants that were highly shared. As a later analysis revealed, most CMV-associated TCR beta chains appeared HLA-restricted.

The CDR3 is 15 amino acids. Germline V lookup: CDR1 MGHRA, CDR2 YSYEKL. Trimming stripped 1 base from V and 4 bases from J, with 13 bases between. The source is a human donor in good health. Sequenced input: PBMCs. The chain employs TRBV4-1 and TRBJ2-5; no clear D gene. This chain's CDR3 is CASSQVGTVGETQYF. The CDR3 DNA follows: TGCGCCAGCAGCCAAGTAGGTACAGTCGGAGAGACCCAGTACTTC.